The 17 T cell receptor beta chains below all came from one sample that was sequenced in a study of T cell changes during pregnancy in multiple sclerosis. Repertoires were generated with immunoSEQ multiplex PCR, while TCRdb's copy carries only in-frame clones and drops some. Altogether 84,000 or so clones are present, approximately 94% being singletons, with the ten largest covering about 0.84%. The input for sequencing was peripheral blood, taken in the third trimester of pregnancy. These receptors were collected from a female donor with multiple sclerosis, enrolled in a pregnancy study.

The gene calls are TRBV19 and TRBJ1-5; TRBD1 matches 7 bases. The CDR3 sequence is 15 residues long. V dropped 5 bases and J dropped 6; count of bases not matched to a gene: 10. CDR1 LNHDA and CDR2 SQIVND come from the germline V gene (reference sequence). The CDR3 DNA reads as TGTGCCAGTAGTGGGACAGACAGAAGGAGTCAGCCCCAGCATTTT. Its translation is CASSGTDRRSQPQHF.

The chain recombines TRBV28 with TRBJ2-2; 14 nucleotides agree with TRBD2. The CDR3 covers 16 residues. The V and J ends lost 6 bases and 5 bases, in that order; junction bases with no gene match: 5. From germline, CDR1 is MDHEN and CDR2 SYDVKM. The CDR3 DNA reads as TGTGCCAGCAGCTGGGGACTAGCGGGAGTTACCGGGGAGCTGTTTTTT. Translating gives CASSWGLAGVTGELFF.

The chain couples TRBV15 to TRBJ1-1; the D gene is possibly TRBD1 (5 bases). Trimming took off 1 base at V and 3 bases at J, with 15 bases between the two ends. CDR1 LNHNV and CDR2 YYDKDF come from the germline V gene (reference sequence). The CDR3 sequence is 16 residues long. The CDR3, as DNA: TGTGCCACCAGCAGAGTGGGGGGGGTTGCGTACACTGAAGCTTTCTTT. Translating it yields CATSRVGGVAYTEAFF.

The rearrangement links TRBV13 to TRBJ2-7; 7 bases fit TRBD2. Germline V gene lookup returns CDR1 PRHDT and CDR2 FYEKMQ (reference sequence). The CDR3 extends over 14 amino acids. V trimming: 3 bases; J trimming: 3 bases; junction bases outside the gene matches: 5. The CDR3 spells CASSLAGEIYEQYF. CDR3 bases: TGTGCCAGCAGCTTGGCGGGAGAAATCTACGAGCAGTACTTC.

The J gene is TRBJ2-7, the V gene TRBV5-8; D uncertain. The CDR3 has 10 amino acids. Germline values: CDR1 SGHTS, CDR2 YDEGEE. The V gene lost 2 bases and the J gene lost 6 bases, with 3 bases spanning the gap. The CDR3 spells CASSFREQYF. For the CDR3, the DNA is TGTGCCAGCAGCTTCCGCGAGCAGTACTTC. The variable domain in full, with the rest retrieved from reference TRBV5-8 and TRBJ2-7, is EAGVTQSPTHLIKTRGQQATLRCSPISGHTSVYWYQQALGLGLQFLLWYDEGEERNRGNFPPRFSGRQFPNYSSELNVNALELEDSALYLCASSFREQYFGPGTRLTVT.

This clone has only a few counts. The chain has TRBV28 and TRBJ2-7; no reliable D call. The CDR3 covers 16 residues. Trimming left V 3 bases short and J 2 bases short, with 17 bases between. CDR1 and CDR2 from the germline V gene are MDHEN and SYDVKM. The CDR3 sequence is CASSLKRMPQPYEQYF. For the CDR3, the DNA is TGTGCCAGCAGTTTGAAGAGAATGCCACAGCCCTACGAGCAGTACTTC.

This clone is judged medium-sized. This sequence joins TRBV7-2 and TRBJ2-2, with TRBD1 matching 7 bases. The CDR3 totals 16 residues. V lost 1 base to trimming and J lost 5 bases; unmatched junction nucleotides: 7. CDR1 SGHTA and CDR2 FQGNSA come from the germline V gene. CDR3 in amino acids: CASSLDRGSRTGELFF. The CDR3 region has the DNA TGTGCCAGCAGCTTAGACAGGGGATCTAGGACCGGGGAGCTGTTTTTT.

The chain recombines TRBV5-1 with TRBJ2-7; 9 bases agree with TRBD2. The CDR3 has 19 residues. Germline loops: CDR1 SGHRS, CDR2 YFSETQ. Unmatched junction bases numbered 16, after V lost 2 bases and J lost 1 base. The CDR3 coding sequence is TGCGCCAGCAGCTTAGGACAGCGGGAGGATCGAAAGCGGTCCTACGAGCAGTACTTC. Protein: CASSLGQREDRKRSYEQYF.

This CDR3 reads CASSSSRDRGRGDTGELFF. CDR3 nucleotide sequence: TGCGCCAGCAGCTCCTCCCGAGACAGGGGGCGCGGGGACACCGGGGAGCTGTTTTTT. This rearrangement joins TRBV5-1 to TRBJ2-2; 10 positions agree with TRBD1. The CDR3 is 19 amino acids. With 3 bases clipped from V and 3 bases from J, the junction kept 14 bases outside the gene matches. In germline, CDR1 is SGHRS, CDR2 YFSETQ. Using reference TRBV5-1 and TRBJ2-2 for the parts outside the CDR3, the full variable domain is KAGVTQTPRYLIKTRGQQVTLSCSPISGHRSVSWYQQTPGQGLQFLFEYFSETQRNKGNFPGRFSGRQFSNSRSEMNVSTLELGDSALYLCASSSSRDRGRGDTGELFFGEGSRLTVL.

The chain is built from TRBV21-1 and TRBJ2-2; TRBD2 reflects the table's D call only, with no check against the DNA. TRBV21-1 is a documented pseudogene. The CDR3 totals 15 residues. CDR3 in DNA: TGTGCCAGCAGCAAAAAATCTGGCGCGGCCGGGGAGCTGTTTTTT. This sequence encodes CASSKKSGAAGELFF.

The chain joins TRBV4-2 to TRBJ2-2; D may be TRBD2 (6 bases). Trimming removed 0 bases at V and 1 base at J, with 9 bases between. Germline V lookup: CDR1 LGHNA, CDR2 YNFKEQ. This CDR3 spans 16 amino acids. As DNA, the CDR3 is TGTGCCAGCAGCCAAGAACCGGGAGTGAACACCGGGGAGCTGTTTTTT. Its translation is CASSQEPGVNTGELFF.

This chain joins TRBV7-9 and TRBJ2-7; 8 bases map to TRBD2. CDR1 and CDR2 from the germline V gene are SEHNR and FQNEAQ (reference sequence). The junction had 5 bases not matched to a gene; V was cut back by 5 bases and J by 2 bases. The CDR3 loop spans 14 amino acids. The CDR3 sequence: CASSEGLEAYEQYF. Written as DNA, the CDR3 is TGTGCCAGCAGCGAGGGACTAGAGGCCTACGAGCAGTACTTC.

The V call is TRBV21-1, the J call TRBJ2-7; the DNA was not used to check the table's D call, TRBD2. TRBV21-1 is listed as a pseudogene. This CDR3 spans 13 amino acids. As DNA, the CDR3 is TGTGCCAGCATGTCCGGGAGTGAGGGAGAGCAGTACTTC. This translates into CASMSGSEGEQYF.

The CDR3 bases are TGTGCCAGCAGTTCTCCGGGACAGGGTTCGAGTCAGCCCCAGCATTTT. This gives the protein CASSSPGQGSSQPQHF. The J gene is TRBJ1-5, the V gene TRBV28; 9 nucleotides match TRBD1. There are 16 residues in the CDR3. Losses at the gene ends were 4 bases for V and 6 bases for J; bases not matched to a gene: 10. Germline loops: CDR1 MDHEN, CDR2 SYDVKM.

This chain joins TRBV7-6 and TRBJ2-3, with 7 bases matching TRBD2. The CDR3 consists of 15 residues. The germline V gene encodes CDR1 SGHVS and CDR2 FNYEAQ. V trimming: 6 bases; J trimming: 4 bases; junction bases outside the gene matches: 10. CDR3: CASRPSGIQADTQYF. The CDR3 DNA reads as TGTGCCAGCAGACCAAGCGGGATACAGGCAGATACGCAGTATTTT.

This clone was recorded once. V gene TRBV11-2 combines with J gene TRBJ2-5; 7 positions match TRBD2. Germline lookup yields CDR1 SGHAT and CDR2 FQNNGV. The CDR3 spans 16 residues. With V trimmed by 0 bases and J by 7 bases, 11 bases remained unmatched. The CDR3 sequence: CASSLDPAGLGGTQYF. CDR3 nucleotides: TGTGCCAGCAGCTTAGATCCAGCGGGGCTGGGTGGGACCCAGTACTTC.

The chain carries TRBV27 and TRBJ2-7, with 12 bases identical to TRBD2. CDR1 is MNHEY, CDR2 SMNVEV, per germline (reference sequence). V shed 8 bases, J shed 5 bases, and the junction held 10 bases outside the gene matches. The CDR3 length is 15 residues. The CDR3 is CASSLAGGIKNEQYF. The CDR3 DNA is TGTGCCAGCTCACTAGCGGGAGGTATCAAAAACGAGCAGTACTTC.